This is a list of T cell receptor beta chains from one sample in a study of T cell responses to AZD1222 COVID-19 vaccine. The protocol was immunoSEQ multiplex PCR, while the TCRdb copy is restricted to in-frame clones and leaves out a portion. This sample has 95,000 to 150,000 clones; around 88% occur once, and the top ten carry less than 6%. The specimen comprised peripheral blood, sampled on day 0 of AZD1222 vaccination. The origin of the receptors is an adult in good health. Each CDR3 is given with its conserved first and last residue. The D gene is left open where the match is weak. Only some rows state a clone size, as once, few, many or a class for expanded clones.

d_call: NA; j_call: TRBJ2-6; cdr3_length: 15; v_call: TRBV6-2/TRBV6-3; clone_size: NA; cdr3_aa: CASSYSGAGANVLTF; cdr3_nt: TGTGCCAGCAGTTACTCGGGGGCGGGGGCCAACGTCCTGACTTTC
d_call: NA; j_call: TRBJ1-1; cdr3_length: 12; v_call: TRBV12-5; clone_size: NA; cdr3_aa: CASGVQYTEAFF; cdr3_nt: TGTGCTAGTGGAGTACAGTACACTGAAGCTTTCTTT
d_call: NA; j_call: TRBJ1-4; cdr3_length: 13; v_call: TRBV4-2; clone_size: NA; cdr3_aa: CASSQDLTGPSYF; cdr3_nt: TGTGCCAGCAGCCAAGATTTAACTGGGCCTTCATATTTT
d_call: TRBD1; j_call: TRBJ2-1; cdr3_length: 16; v_call: TRBV11-1; clone_size: NA; cdr3_aa: CASSLATGTGNNEQFF; cdr3_nt: TGTGCCAGCAGCTTAGCAACCGGGACAGGGAACAATGAGCAGTTCTTC
d_call: NA; j_call: TRBJ2-1; cdr3_length: 13; v_call: TRBV5-6; clone_size: NA; cdr3_aa: CASSTDIYNEQFF; cdr3_nt: TGTGCCAGCAGCACGGACATTTACAATGAGCAGTTCTTC
d_call: NA; j_call: TRBJ1-3; cdr3_length: 15; v_call: TRBV5-1; clone_size: NA; cdr3_aa: CASSPREGIGNTIYF; cdr3_nt: TGCGCCAGCAGCCCTCGGGAAGGTATAGGAAACACCATATATTTT
d_call: TRBD1; j_call: TRBJ2-2; cdr3_length: 15; v_call: TRBV18; clone_size: NA; cdr3_aa: CASSITGGEAGELFF; cdr3_nt: TGTGCCAGCTCAATAACAGGGGGCGAAGCCGGGGAGCTGTTTTTT
d_call: TRBD1; j_call: TRBJ1-1; cdr3_length: 13; v_call: TRBV28; clone_size: NA; cdr3_aa: CASRAQGYTEAFF; cdr3_nt: TGTGCCAGCAGAGCACAGGGGTACACTGAAGCTTTCTTT
d_call: NA; j_call: TRBJ2-1; cdr3_length: 16; v_call: TRBV7-2; clone_size: once; cdr3_aa: CASKPLGGGPYNEQFF; cdr3_nt: TGTGCCAGCAAGCCCCTTGGCGGGGGCCCATACAATGAGCAGTTCTTC
d_call: NA; j_call: TRBJ1-3; cdr3_length: 16; v_call: TRBV3-1/TRBV3-2; clone_size: NA; cdr3_aa: CASSQERKVGGNTIYF; cdr3_nt: TGTGCCAGCAGCCAAGAGCGTAAGGTGGGGGGAAACACCATATATTTT
d_call: NA; j_call: TRBJ1-6; cdr3_length: 14; v_call: TRBV10-3; clone_size: NA; cdr3_aa: CAISVTENNSPLHF; cdr3_nt: TGTGCCATCAGCGTGACCGAGAATAATTCACCCCTCCACTTT
d_call: NA; j_call: TRBJ2-2; cdr3_length: 16; v_call: TRBV18; clone_size: NA; cdr3_aa: CASSLSGTSNTGELFF; cdr3_nt: TGTGCCAGCTCCTTATCCGGGACATCGAACACCGGGGAGCTGTTTTTT
d_call: TRBD2; j_call: TRBJ2-1; cdr3_length: 15; v_call: TRBV7-3; clone_size: NA; cdr3_aa: CASSFSGGAYNEQFF; cdr3_nt: TGTGCCAGCAGCTTCAGCGGGGGGGCCTACAATGAGCAGTTCTTC
d_call: NA; j_call: TRBJ2-7; cdr3_length: 13; v_call: TRBV5-6; clone_size: NA; cdr3_aa: CASSLERFYEQYF; cdr3_nt: TGTGCCAGCAGCTTGGAACGCTTCTACGAGCAGTACTTC
d_call: NA; j_call: TRBJ1-2; cdr3_length: 14; v_call: TRBV6-5; clone_size: few; cdr3_aa: CASRRGRANYGYTF; cdr3_nt: TGTGCCAGCCGCCGCGGGAGGGCTAACTATGGCTACACCTTC
d_call: NA; j_call: TRBJ1-5; cdr3_length: 12; v_call: TRBV27; clone_size: NA; cdr3_aa: CASSFLNQPQHF; cdr3_nt: TGTGCCAGCAGTTTCCTCAATCAGCCCCAGCATTTT
d_call: NA; j_call: TRBJ1-2; cdr3_length: 14; v_call: TRBV28; clone_size: NA; cdr3_aa: CASSLSARVNGYTF; cdr3_nt: TGTGCCAGCAGTTTATCGGCCAGGGTGAATGGCTACACCTTC
d_call: TRBD1; j_call: TRBJ2-2; cdr3_length: 13; v_call: TRBV6-5; clone_size: few; cdr3_aa: CASTDRDTGELFF; cdr3_nt: TGTGCCAGCACAGACAGGGACACCGGGGAGCTGTTTTTT
d_call: TRBD1; j_call: TRBJ1-1; cdr3_length: 14; v_call: TRBV7-6; clone_size: once; cdr3_aa: CASSPGTGGTEAFF; cdr3_nt: TGTGCCAGCAGCCCCGGGACAGGGGGCACTGAAGCTTTCTTT
d_call: TRBD1; j_call: TRBJ2-3; cdr3_length: 14; v_call: TRBV5-1; clone_size: NA; cdr3_aa: CASSLRDRADTQYF; cdr3_nt: TGCGCCAGCAGCTTGAGGGACAGGGCAGATACGCAGTATTTT
d_call: NA; j_call: TRBJ1-2; cdr3_length: 13; v_call: TRBV7-9; clone_size: NA; cdr3_aa: CASSLGTAYGYTF; cdr3_nt: TGTGCCAGCAGCTTGGGGACGGCCTATGGCTACACCTTC
d_call: NA; j_call: TRBJ1-5; cdr3_length: 17; v_call: TRBV6-1; clone_size: NA; cdr3_aa: CASSEAGGASNNQPQHF; cdr3_nt: TGTGCCAGCAGTGAAGCGGGGGGGGCGTCTAACAATCAGCCCCAGCATTTT
d_call: TRBD1; j_call: TRBJ1-1; cdr3_length: 13; v_call: TRBV6-6; clone_size: NA; cdr3_aa: CASSLTGSTEAFF; cdr3_nt: TGTGCCAGCAGTTTGACAGGGTCCACTGAAGCTTTCTTT
d_call: NA; j_call: TRBJ1-1; cdr3_length: 14; v_call: TRBV28; clone_size: NA; cdr3_aa: CASSTPTGNTEAFF; cdr3_nt: TGTGCCAGCAGCACACCGACAGGGAACACTGAAGCTTTCTTT
d_call: NA; j_call: TRBJ2-7; cdr3_length: 13; v_call: TRBV18; clone_size: once; cdr3_aa: CASSPGQTYEQYF; cdr3_nt: TGTGCCAGCTCACCGGGACAAACCTACGAGCAGTACTTC
d_call: NA; j_call: TRBJ1-3; cdr3_length: 15; v_call: TRBV5-4; clone_size: NA; cdr3_aa: CASSLAGGSGNTIYF; cdr3_nt: TGTGCCAGCAGCTTGGCCGGCGGCTCTGGAAACACCATATATTTT
d_call: NA; j_call: TRBJ1-5; cdr3_length: 14; v_call: TRBV27; clone_size: NA; cdr3_aa: CASSFQGGNQPQHF; cdr3_nt: TGTGCCAGCAGTTTTCAGGGAGGAAATCAGCCCCAGCATTTT
d_call: TRBD1; j_call: TRBJ2-1; cdr3_length: 15; v_call: TRBV19; clone_size: NA; cdr3_aa: CASSRDPGQGNEQFF; cdr3_nt: TGTGCCAGTAGCAGGGATCCGGGACAGGGCAATGAGCAGTTCTTC
d_call: TRBD2; j_call: TRBJ2-1; cdr3_length: 15; v_call: TRBV11-2; clone_size: NA; cdr3_aa: CASSSTSGSYNEQFF; cdr3_nt: TGTGCCAGCAGCTCGACTAGCGGCTCCTACAATGAGCAGTTCTTC
d_call: TRBD1; j_call: TRBJ2-1; cdr3_length: 16; v_call: TRBV7-9; clone_size: NA; cdr3_aa: CASSDTRDRGNNEQFF; cdr3_nt: TGTGCCAGCAGCGATACACGGGACAGGGGGAACAATGAGCAGTTCTTC
d_call: NA; j_call: TRBJ1-3; cdr3_length: 16; v_call: TRBV15; clone_size: NA; cdr3_aa: CATSRDDGFSGNTIYF; cdr3_nt: TGTGCCACCAGCAGAGATGACGGGTTCTCTGGAAACACCATATATTTT
d_call: NA; j_call: TRBJ2-1; cdr3_length: 16; v_call: TRBV28; clone_size: NA; cdr3_aa: CASSSTGQGRDNEQFF; cdr3_nt: TGTGCCAGCAGTTCCACCGGGCAGGGAAGGGACAATGAGCAGTTCTTC
d_call: NA; j_call: TRBJ1-5; cdr3_length: 14; v_call: TRBV28; clone_size: NA; cdr3_aa: CASRQGNDNQPQHF; cdr3_nt: TGTGCCAGCAGACAGGGAAACGACAATCAGCCCCAGCATTTT
d_call: NA; j_call: TRBJ2-7; cdr3_length: 14; v_call: TRBV27; clone_size: NA; cdr3_aa: CASSLSYGKGEQYF; cdr3_nt: TGTGCCAGCAGTTTATCATACGGGAAGGGCGAGCAGTACTTC
d_call: TRBD1; j_call: TRBJ1-5; cdr3_length: 14; v_call: TRBV10-3; clone_size: NA; cdr3_aa: CAISEGQGVQPQHF; cdr3_nt: TGTGCCATCAGTGAGGGACAGGGGGTTCAGCCCCAGCATTTT
d_call: NA; j_call: TRBJ2-5; cdr3_length: 14; v_call: TRBV25-1; clone_size: NA; cdr3_aa: CASSDLIPGETQYF; cdr3_nt: TGTGCCAGCAGTGACCTCATCCCCGGGGAGACCCAGTACTTC